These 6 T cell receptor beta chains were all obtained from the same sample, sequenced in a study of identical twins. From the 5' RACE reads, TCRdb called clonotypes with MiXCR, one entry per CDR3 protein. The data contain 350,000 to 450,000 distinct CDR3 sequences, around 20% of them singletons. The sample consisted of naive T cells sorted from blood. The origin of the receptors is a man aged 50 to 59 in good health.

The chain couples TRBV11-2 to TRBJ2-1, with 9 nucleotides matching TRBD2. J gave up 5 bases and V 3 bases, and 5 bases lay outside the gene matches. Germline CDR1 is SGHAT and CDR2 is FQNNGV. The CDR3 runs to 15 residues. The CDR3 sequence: CASSFVAGANNEQFF. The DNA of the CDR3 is TGTGCCAGCAGCTTCGTAGCGGGAGCAAACAATGAGCAGTTCTTC.

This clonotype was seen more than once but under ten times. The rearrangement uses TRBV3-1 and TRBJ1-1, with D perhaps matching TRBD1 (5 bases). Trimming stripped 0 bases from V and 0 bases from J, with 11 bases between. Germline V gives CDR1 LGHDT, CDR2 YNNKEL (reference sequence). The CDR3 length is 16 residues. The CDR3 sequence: CASSQDLQAMNTEAFF. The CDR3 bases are TGTGCCAGCAGCCAAGATTTACAGGCGATGAACACTGAAGCTTTCTTT.

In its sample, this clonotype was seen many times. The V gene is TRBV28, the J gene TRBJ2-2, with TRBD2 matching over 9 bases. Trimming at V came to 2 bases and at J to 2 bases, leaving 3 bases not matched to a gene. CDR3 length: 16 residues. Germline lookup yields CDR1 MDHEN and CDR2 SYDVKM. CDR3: CASSLVAGVNTGELFF. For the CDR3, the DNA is TGTGCCAGCAGTTTAGTAGCGGGAGTCAACACCGGGGAGCTGTTTTTT.

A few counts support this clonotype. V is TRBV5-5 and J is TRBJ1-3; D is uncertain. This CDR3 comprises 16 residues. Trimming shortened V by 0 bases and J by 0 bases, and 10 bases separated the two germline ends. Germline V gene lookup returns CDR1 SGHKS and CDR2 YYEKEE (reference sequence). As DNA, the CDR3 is TGTGCCAGCAGCTTGGCCCGAGGGAGCTCTGGAAACACCATATATTTT. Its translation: CASSLARGSSGNTIYF.

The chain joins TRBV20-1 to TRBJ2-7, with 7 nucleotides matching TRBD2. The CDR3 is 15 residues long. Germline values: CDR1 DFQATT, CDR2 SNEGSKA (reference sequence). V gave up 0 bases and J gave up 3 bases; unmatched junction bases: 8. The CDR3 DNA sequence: TGCAGTGCTAGAGATGGAGCGGGGAGACGCTACGAGCAGTACTTC. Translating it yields CSARDGAGRRYEQYF.

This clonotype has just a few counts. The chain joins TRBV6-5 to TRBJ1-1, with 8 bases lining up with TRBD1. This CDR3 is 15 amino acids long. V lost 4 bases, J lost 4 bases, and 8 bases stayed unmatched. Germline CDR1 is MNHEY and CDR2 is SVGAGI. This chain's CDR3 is CASSFNDRGGTEAFF. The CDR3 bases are TGTGCCAGCAGTTTCAACGACAGGGGAGGCACTGAAGCTTTCTTT.